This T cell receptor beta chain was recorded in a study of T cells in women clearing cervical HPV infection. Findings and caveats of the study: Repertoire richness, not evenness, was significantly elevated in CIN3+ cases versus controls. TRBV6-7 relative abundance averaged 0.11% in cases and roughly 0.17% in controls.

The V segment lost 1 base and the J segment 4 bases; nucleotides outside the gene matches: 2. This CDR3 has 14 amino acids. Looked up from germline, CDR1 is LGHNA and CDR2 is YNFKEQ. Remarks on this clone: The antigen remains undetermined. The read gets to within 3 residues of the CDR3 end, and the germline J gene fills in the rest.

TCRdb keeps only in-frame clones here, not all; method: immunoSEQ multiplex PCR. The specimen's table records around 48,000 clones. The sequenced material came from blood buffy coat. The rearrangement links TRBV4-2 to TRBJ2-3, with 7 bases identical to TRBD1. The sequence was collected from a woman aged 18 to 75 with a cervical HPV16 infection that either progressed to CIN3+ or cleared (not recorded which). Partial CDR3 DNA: TGTGCCAGCAGCCAAGGGGGGACAGCAGATACG. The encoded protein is CASSQGGTADT. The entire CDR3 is CASSQGGTADTQYF.